The present TCR beta chain was sequenced within a study of Ad26.COV2.S vaccination and SARS-CoV-2 variants. Clones were read by immunoSEQ multiplex PCR, and TCRdb kept only the in-frame ones, dropping some. The top ten clones hold approximately 2% of a sample with some 340,000 clones, about 82% of them seen once. Germline-derived CDR1 and CDR2 are SGHTA and FQGNSA. The CDR3 runs 13 residues. V lost 4 bases to trimming and J lost 7 bases; unmatched junction nucleotides: 7. The treatment here: 15 to 20 received Ad26.COV2.S at low or high dose, single or two shots; roughly five received placebo; per-sample allocation not given. After the first vaccine or placebo injection, samples were drawn on day 63. A Boston donor was an adult aged 18-55 years.

Sequenced material: peripheral blood, taken in a trial of Ad26.COV2.S vaccine versus placebo. This chain uses TRBV7-2 with TRBJ2-7; 7 bases are a match to TRBD1. The sequence derives from a person between 18 and 59 years old who received the Ad26.COV2.S COVID-19 vaccine or a placebo. Here the CDR3 reads CASSSTGFGEQYF. Here the CDR3 DNA reads TGTGCCAGCAGCTCGACAGGGTTCGGGGAGCAGTACTTC.